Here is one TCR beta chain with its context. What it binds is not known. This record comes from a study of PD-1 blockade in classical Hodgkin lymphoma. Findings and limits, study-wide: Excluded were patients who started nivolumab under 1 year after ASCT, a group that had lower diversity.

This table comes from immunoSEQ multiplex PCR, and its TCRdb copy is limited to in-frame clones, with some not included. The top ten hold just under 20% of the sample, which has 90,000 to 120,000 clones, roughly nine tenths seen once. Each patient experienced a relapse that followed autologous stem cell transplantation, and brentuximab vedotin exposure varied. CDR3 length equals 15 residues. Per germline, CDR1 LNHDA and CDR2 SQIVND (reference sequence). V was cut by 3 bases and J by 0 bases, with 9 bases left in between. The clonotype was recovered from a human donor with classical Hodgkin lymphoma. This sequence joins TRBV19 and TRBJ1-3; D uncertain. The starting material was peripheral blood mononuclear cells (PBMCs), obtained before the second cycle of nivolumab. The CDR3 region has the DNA TGTGCCAGTAGTATGACACCCAGCTCTGGAAACACCATATATTTT. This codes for CASSMTPSSGNTIYF. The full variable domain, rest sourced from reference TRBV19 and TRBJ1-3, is DGGITQSPKYLFRKEGQNVTLSCEQNLNHDAMYWYRQDPGQGLRLIYYSQIVNDFQKGDIAEGYSVSREKKESFPLTVTSAQKNPTAFYLCASSMTPSSGNTIYFGEGSWLTVV.